Sequencing of this T cell receptor beta chain was carried out in a study of cytomegalovirus exposure and HLA in healthy donors. PCR amplification relied on 60 Vbeta primers (plus 13 Jbeta primers). The assay was immunoSEQ multiplex PCR, and TCRdb's table has in-frame clones only and misses some. The table records over 100,000 clones, approximately 10% of them present only once. Overall study findings and caveats: V- and J-gene trimming of TCR beta was linked (in a later analysis) to a missense DCLRE1C variant. High sensitivity and specificity were reportedly achieved when the classifier diagnosed cytomegalovirus status.

Concerning this clone itself: The antigen is not known.

This CDR3 region has 15 residues. The germline gives CDR1 KGHSH, CDR2 LQKENI. Trimming removed 4 bases from V and 5 bases from J, with 18 bases in between. This sequence was found in a woman aged 35 to 49 in good health and CMV-seropositive. The sample comprised PBMCs. The genes are TRBV18 and TRBJ2-7, with a tentative D call TRBD1 (6 bases). CDR3 in DNA: TGTGCCAGCTCACTGCCTGGGGACAAGGGCCACGAGCAGTACTTC. Protein product: CASSLPGDKGHEQYF.